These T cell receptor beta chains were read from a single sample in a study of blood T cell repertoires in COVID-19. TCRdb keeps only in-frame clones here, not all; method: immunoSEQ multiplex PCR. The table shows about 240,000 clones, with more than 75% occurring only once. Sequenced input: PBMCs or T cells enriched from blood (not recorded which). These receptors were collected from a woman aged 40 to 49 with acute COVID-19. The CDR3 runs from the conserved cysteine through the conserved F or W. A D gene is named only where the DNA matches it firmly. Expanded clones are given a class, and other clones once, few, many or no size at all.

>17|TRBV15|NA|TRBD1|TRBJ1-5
CATSRAGTGDYNQPQHF
TGTGCCACCAGCAGAGCAGGGACAGGCGATTACAATCAGCCCCAGCATTTT
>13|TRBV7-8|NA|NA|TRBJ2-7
CASSLVIRREQYF
TGTGCCAGCAGCTTAGTGATTCGTCGGGAGCAGTACTTC
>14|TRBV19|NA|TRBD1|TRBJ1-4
CASRLKTGVEKLFF
TGTGCCAGTAGGTTAAAGACAGGGGTAGAAAAACTGTTTTTT
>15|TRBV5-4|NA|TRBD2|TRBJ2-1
CASGPTSRSYNEQFF
TGTGCCAGCGGTCCGACTAGCAGATCCTACAATGAGCAGTTCTTC
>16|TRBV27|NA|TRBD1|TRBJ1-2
CASSARTGGDFNGYTF
TGTGCCAGCAGTGCCAGAACAGGGGGCGACTTCAATGGCTACACCTTC
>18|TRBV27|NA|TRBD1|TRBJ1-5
CASSLRTGGFEGNQPQHF
TGTGCCAGCAGTTTACGGACAGGGGGCTTTGAGGGCAATCAGCCCCAGCATTTT
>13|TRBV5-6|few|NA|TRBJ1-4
CASSHGGVNKLFF
TGTGCCAGCAGCCATGGGGGGGTGAATAAACTGTTTTTT
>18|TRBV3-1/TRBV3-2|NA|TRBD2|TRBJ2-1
CASSQETLAGGPYNEQFF
TGTGCCAGCAGCCAAGAGACCCTAGCGGGAGGCCCCTACAATGAGCAGTTCTTC
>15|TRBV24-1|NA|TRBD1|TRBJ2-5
CATSAKDRSQETQYF
TGTGCCACCAGTGCCAAGGACAGGTCCCAAGAGACCCAGTACTTC
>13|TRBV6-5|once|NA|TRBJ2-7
CASSGGPRYEQYF
TGTGCCAGCAGCGGGGGACCTAGGTACGAGCAGTACTTC
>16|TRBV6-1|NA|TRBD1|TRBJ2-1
CASSGGWDRVMNEQFF
TGTGCCAGCAGTGGGGGGTGGGACAGGGTAATGAATGAGCAGTTCTTC
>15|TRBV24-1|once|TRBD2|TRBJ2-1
CATSVFGLAGVEQFF
TGTGCCACCAGTGTATTCGGACTAGCGGGAGTTGAGCAGTTCTTC
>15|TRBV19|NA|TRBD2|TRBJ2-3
CASSFSGRPTDTQYF
TGTGCCAGTAGCTTTAGCGGGAGGCCCACAGATACGCAGTATTTT